This note documents a single T cell receptor (beta chain) sequence. This specimen belongs to a study of control samples from healthy donors and cancer patients. Sequenced by immunoSEQ multiplex PCR; TCRdb stores in-frame clones only, minus some. The data hold just under 75,000 clones, with roughly 90% observed a single time. Sequencing used blood. The receptor was isolated from a woman between 50 and 59 years old in good health.

The CDR3 region is CASSRDSRNTIYF. CDR3 nucleotide sequence: TGTGCCAGCAGTCGGGACAGCAGAAACACCATATATTTT. The V and J genes are TRBV6-5 and TRBJ1-3, with 7 bases aligning to TRBD1. The CDR3 is 13 residues long. Germline V gene lookup returns CDR1 MNHEY and CDR2 SVGAGI. J lost 5 bases, V lost 5 bases, and 3 bases had no gene match.